This T cell receptor (beta chain) came from a study of T cells in Graves' hyperthyroidism and ophthalmopathy. Amplification yielded TCR beta CDR3 regions, with RNA transcripts as the source. The HTBI set primed first-round TCR CDR3 RT-PCR. TCRdb recomputed calls from the multiplex PCR reads with MiXCR, one row per CDR3 protein. The table records 200,000 to 250,000 distinct CDR3 sequences, roughly 15% of them present only once. The CDR3 contains 17 residues. In germline, CDR1 is SGHKS, CDR2 YYEKEE (reference sequence). Trimming cost V 3 bases and J 1 base; bases outside gene matches: 9. This rearrangement joins TRBV5-5 to TRBJ2-5, with 10 nucleotides matching TRBD1. Sequencing was done on a sample of blood. The receptor was derived from a man aged 50 or older with Graves' hyperthyroidism. CDR3 amino acids: CASSSNDRGPLQETQYF. Written as DNA, the CDR3 is TGTGCCAGCAGCTCGAATGACAGGGGGCCGCTCCAAGAGACCCAGTACTTC. The whole variable domain, filled in from reference TRBV5-5 and TRBJ2-5, reads DAGVTQSPTHLIKTRGQQVTLRCSPISGHKSVSWYQQVLGQGPQFIFQYYEKEERGRGNFPDRFSARQFPNYSSELNVNALLLGDSALYLCASSSNDRGPLQETQYFGPGTRLLVL.